This T cell receptor beta chain is drawn from a study of CD8+ T cells in alopecia areata. RNA was extracted and reverse transcribed into cDNA as the sequencing template. Generated by immunoSEQ multiplex PCR, the TCRdb table keeps only in-frame clones and is missing some. This sample has 150,000 to 200,000 clones; roughly 60% occur once, and the top ten carry approximately 0.93%. Treatment indicated: oral pan-JAK inhibitor, 5-10 mg twice daily. Starting from PBMCs, sorting isolated CD4+ and CD8+ T cells. The TCR comes from a human donor with alopecia areata. Here the sequenced sample was CD4+ T cells sorted from blood, taken at week 24, from a patient treated with tofacitinib.

The CDR3 spells CSVEQGGETQYF. The CDR3 DNA reads TGCAGCGTCGAACAGGGGGGAGAGACCCAGTACTTC. V gene TRBV29-1 combines with J gene TRBJ2-5; 8 nucleotides agree with TRBD1. V gave up 6 bases and J gave up 4 bases; unmatched junction bases: 4. CDR3 size: 12 residues. Looked up from germline, CDR1 is SQVTM and CDR2 is ANQGSEA.